This TCR beta chain emerged from a study of response to subunit inactivated influenza vaccine. Study-wide results and caveats: Authors suggested each seasonal flu vaccination may recruit only limited numbers of new T cells.

This CDR3 has 16 residues. Germline lookup yields CDR1 MNHEY and CDR2 SVGAGI. J was trimmed by 2 bases and V by 0 bases; bases with no gene match: 4. Via MiXCR, TCRdb re-called the RT-PCR reads, giving one row per CDR3 protein. The sample lists about 150,000 distinct CDR3 sequences, roughly 10% occurring once. About this clonotype: Its antigen is unknown.

Material: CD8+ T cells sorted from PBMCs, obtained roughly 24 months after vaccination. J is TRBJ2-5 and V is TRBV6-5; 9 nucleotides agree with TRBD2. The receptor's source is a man aged 45 to 70 who received an inactivated influenza vaccine. The CDR3 protein is CASSYSSTSGQETQYF. CDR3 sequence (DNA): TGTGCCAGCAGTTACTCTTCGACTAGCGGACAAGAGACCCAGTACTTC.